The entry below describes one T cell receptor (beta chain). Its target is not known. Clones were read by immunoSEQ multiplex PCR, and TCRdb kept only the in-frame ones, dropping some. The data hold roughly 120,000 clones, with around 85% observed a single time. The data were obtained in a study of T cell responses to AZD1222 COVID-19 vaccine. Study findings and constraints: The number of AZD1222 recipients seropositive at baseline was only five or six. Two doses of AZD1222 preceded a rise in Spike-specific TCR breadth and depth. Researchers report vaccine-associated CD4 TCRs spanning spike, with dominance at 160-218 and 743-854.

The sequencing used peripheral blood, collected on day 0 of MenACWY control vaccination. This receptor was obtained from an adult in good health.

CDR3 sequence reads: CASSLFQGAGNTIYF. CDR3 nucleotide sequence: TGTGCCAGCAGCTTATTCCAGGGGGCCGGAAACACCATATATTTT. The rearrangement joins TRBV7-3 to TRBJ1-3, with 8 bases lining up with TRBD1. J was trimmed by 4 bases and V by 2 bases; bases with no gene match: 4. The CDR3 sequence is 15 residues long. In germline, CDR1 is SGHTA, CDR2 FQGTGA.